Listed below are T cell receptor beta chains from one sample, sequenced in a study of beta chain features in type 1 diabetes. The repertoire was sequenced with immunoSEQ multiplex PCR; TCRdb's copy has only in-frame clones and lacks some. The table lists around 430,000 clones, 30% of them singletons. The specimen sequenced was naive CD4+ T cells from blood. These receptors came from a man between 18 and 35 years old in good health. Each CDR3 is given with its conserved first and last residue. Fields, in order: V gene, D gene, clone size, J gene, CDR3 protein, CDR3 DNA. A D gene is named only where the DNA matches it firmly. Size values are once, few and many counts, or a class for expanded clones, and some rows have none.

TRBV7-2	TRBD1	few	TRBJ2-3	CASSFTGTGGDDTQYF	TGTGCCAGCAGCTTTACCGGGACAGGGGGCGACGATACGCAGTATTTT
TRBV28	.	.	TRBJ2-4	CASRSTGLPKNIQYF	TGTGCCAGCAGATCAACAGGGTTACCCAAAAACATTCAGTACTTC
TRBV7-2	.	.	TRBJ2-5	CASRTAARATQYF	TGTGCCAGCAGGACGGCCGCGAGGGCGACCCAGTACTTC
TRBV29-1	.	once	TRBJ1-3	CSVDPPDSTGNTIYF	TGCAGCGTTGATCCACCAGATTCCACCGGAAACACCATATATTTT
TRBV30	.	.	TRBJ1-1	CAWSGQGHLNTEAFF	TGTGCCTGGAGTGGCCAGGGCCACCTGAACACTGAAGCTTTCTTT
TRBV4-3	TRBD2	few	TRBJ2-1	CASSRGTTYNEQFF	TGCGCCAGCAGCCGAGGGACTACCTACAATGAGCAGTTCTTC
TRBV30	TRBD2	.	TRBJ2-1	CAWSVTSGPYNEQFF	TGTGCCTGGAGTGTGACTAGCGGACCCTACAATGAGCAGTTCTTC
TRBV30	TRBD1	.	TRBJ1-1	CAWRRDSLNTEAFF	TGTGCCTGGAGGCGGGACAGCTTGAACACTGAAGCTTTCTTT
TRBV29-1	TRBD1	few	TRBJ2-7	CSARQGDSEQYF	TGCAGCGCTAGACAGGGGGATTCCGAGCAGTACTTC
TRBV9	.	.	TRBJ1-4	CASSPRGAPSEKLFF	TGTGCCAGCAGCCCAAGAGGGGCCCCTTCTGAAAAACTGTTTTTT
TRBV30	.	.	TRBJ1-4	CAWSLTVNEKLFF	TGTGCCTGGAGTTTAACGGTTAATGAAAAACTGTTTTTT
TRBV30	.	.	TRBJ2-2	CAWRATGELFF	TGTGCCTGGAGAGCGACCGGGGAGCTGTTTTTT
TRBV7-3	.	few	TRBJ1-1	CASSLGALNTEAFF	TGTGCCAGCAGCTTGGGAGCGTTGAACACTGAAGCTTTCTTT
TRBV2	.	.	TRBJ2-3	CASTPVGDRTDTQYF	TGTGCCAGCACCCCGGTAGGGGATCGCACAGATACGCAGTATTTT
TRBV30	.	.	TRBJ1-1	CAWLRTVNTEAFF	TGTGCCTGGTTACGGACAGTGAACACTGAAGCTTTCTTT
TRBV4-3	TRBD2	.	TRBJ2-1	CASSQEGGSTYNEQFF	TGCGCCAGCAGCCAAGAAGGCGGGAGCACCTACAATGAGCAGTTCTTC
TRBV30	TRBD1	.	TRBJ1-4	CAWVDPGQGKKLFF	TGTGCCTGGGTAGATCCGGGACAGGGGAAAAAACTGTTTTTT
TRBV27	TRBD2	few	TRBJ2-7	CASSSPGVAGKYEQYF	TGTGCCAGCAGTTCCCCTGGGGTAGCGGGGAAATACGAGCAGTACTTC
TRBV7-9	.	few	TRBJ2-1	CASSLLWGDNEQFF	TGTGCCAGCAGCCTCCTCTGGGGGGACAATGAGCAGTTCTTC
TRBV9	.	few	TRBJ2-4	CASSVLRDTTQYF	TGTGCCAGCAGCGTACTCCGGGACACAACACAGTACTTC
TRBV7-9	.	.	TRBJ2-5	CASRVHQETQYF	TGTGCCAGCAGAGTCCACCAAGAGACCCAGTACTTC
TRBV29-1	.	.	TRBJ2-2	CSVEDRGRDTGELFF	TGCAGCGTTGAAGATCGGGGCAGGGACACCGGGGAGCTGTTTTTT
TRBV5-4	.	few	TRBJ2-5	CASSLLSSGETQYF	TGTGCCAGCAGCTTGCTGTCTAGTGGGGAGACCCAGTACTTC
TRBV28	.	.	TRBJ2-4	CASSPRDTSGSF	TGTGCCAGCAGTCCTAGGGACACCTCAGGTAGCTTC
TRBV9	TRBD2	.	TRBJ2-7	CASSVLAGPSYEQYF	TGTGCCAGCAGCGTACTAGCGGGTCCCTCCTACGAGCAGTACTTC
TRBV18	TRBD1	.	TRBJ2-2	CASSPSPGTGDSGELFF	TGTGCCAGCTCACCAAGCCCCGGGACAGGGGATTCCGGGGAGCTGTTTTTT
TRBV6-5	.	.	TRBJ1-5	CASGSMGQPQHF	TGTGCCAGCGGTTCCATGGGTCAGCCCCAGCATTTT
TRBV7-2	.	.	TRBJ2-1	CASSRIPHEQFF	TGTGCCAGCAGCCGAATTCCGCATGAGCAGTTCTTC
TRBV9	.	few	TRBJ2-3	CASSVSSPSTDTQYF	TGTGCCAGCAGCGTGAGCAGTCCTAGCACAGATACGCAGTATTTT
TRBV30	TRBD1	.	TRBJ1-5	CAWSVGTGRQPQHF	TGTGCCTGGAGTGTAGGGACAGGGAGACAGCCCCAGCATTTT
TRBV9	.	.	TRBJ2-3	CASSVSGDTQYF	TGTGCCAGCAGCGTCTCTGGAGATACGCAGTATTTT
TRBV14	.	.	TRBJ2-1	CASSQGSPYNEQFF	TGTGCCAGCAGCCAGGGATCCCCCTACAATGAGCAGTTCTTC
TRBV5-1	TRBD2	.	TRBJ2-5	CASSPGTSGSVETQYF	TGCGCCAGCAGCCCAGGGACTAGCGGGAGCGTAGAGACCCAGTACTTC
TRBV30	.	few	TRBJ2-7	CAWSKVTEQYF	TGTGCCTGGAGTAAGGTAACCGAGCAGTACTTC
TRBV4-3	TRBD2	.	TRBJ2-1	CASSHGLAGVNEQFF	TGCGCCAGCAGCCACGGACTAGCGGGGGTCAATGAGCAGTTCTTC